This T cell receptor (beta chain) was profiled in a study of blood T cell repertoires in COVID-19. Study-wide context: The study drew acute and convalescent COVID-19 samples from the United States, Italy and Spain. The analysed material was cDNA or gDNA that came from T cells, B-cell-depleted T cells, or PBMCs.

V lost 1 base to trimming and J lost 3 bases, with 9 bases between them. Germline assignment: CDR1 SGHTA and CDR2 FQGNSA. This CDR3 contains 14 residues. Original methodology: Nucleated cell number was recorded as an estimate derived from reference gene primer amplification. The repertoire was sequenced with immunoSEQ multiplex PCR; TCRdb's copy has only in-frame clones and lacks some. V and J calls and clone size are as listed in that table; D and trimming were resolved from the DNA. The sample lists about 140,000 clones, roughly 80% seen once, with roughly 9% in the top ten. Sequenced: peripheral blood. This TCR was recovered from a woman aged 45-59 years with active or convalescent COVID-19. The chain joins TRBV7-2 to TRBJ1-1; D is possibly TRBD1 (5 bases). The CDR3 nucleotides are TGTGCCAGCAGCTTAGTAGGGGCTTACACTGAAGCTTTCTTT. Protein: CASSLVGAYTEAFF.